The 10 T cell receptor beta chains below were found in one sample sequenced in a study of graft-versus-host responses after intestinal transplantation. No antigens are known for them. Method: immunoSEQ multiplex PCR; TCRdb's copy keeps in-frame clones and lacks some. The data show 95,000 to 130,000 clones, about nine tenths seen once. The sample in question was unstimulated CD4+ T cells sorted from spleen or lymph node cells, obtained before intestinal transplant. These receptors were obtained from a human donor who received an intestinal transplant.

This chain uses TRBV7-2 with TRBJ2-5, with TRBD1 identical over 8 bases. This CDR3 region has 14 residues. The ends lost 2 bases at V and 6 bases at J; junction bases unmatched: 5. CDR1 is SGHTA, CDR2 FQGNSA, per germline. CDR3: CASSLQGASQTQYF. The CDR3 DNA follows: TGTGCCAGCAGCTTACAGGGGGCGAGCCAGACCCAGTACTTC.

CDR3 sequence (DNA): TGTGCCAGCAGCGTACTAGCTAGCACAGATACGCAGTATTTT. It is translated as CASSVLASTDTQYF. This rearrangement joins TRBV9 to TRBJ2-3; D possibly corresponds to TRBD2 (5 bases). The CDR3 has 14 residues. Trimming took off 1 base at V and 0 bases at J, with 6 bases between the two ends. Germline V gene data show CDR1 as SGDLS and CDR2 as YYNGEE.

The chain combines TRBV28 with TRBJ1-5; 7 nucleotides line up with TRBD1. CDR3 length: 15 amino acids. After removal of 5 bases from V and 3 bases from J, the junction contained 7 bases not matched to a gene. Germline-derived CDR1 and CDR2 are MDHEN and SYDVKM. Written as DNA, the CDR3 is TGTGCCAGCAGTCCGAGACAGGGCGTCAATCAGCCCCAGCATTTT. Amino acids: CASSPRQGVNQPQHF.

The chain is built from TRBV20-1 and TRBJ1-2, with D uncertain. This CDR3 spans 11 amino acids. Germline lookup yields CDR1 DFQATT and CDR2 SNEGSKA (reference sequence). V was trimmed by 0 bases and J by 7 bases, leaving 6 bases between them. DNA of the CDR3: TGCAGTGCTAGAGACCCGTCTGGCTACACCTTC. Translating it yields CSARDPSGYTF.

The chain joins TRBV6-5 to TRBJ2-7; the D gene is possibly TRBD2 (5 bases). The CDR3 runs 16 residues. V was shortened by 4 bases and J by 5 bases, with 21 bases between the two germline ends. Germline loops: CDR1 MNHEY, CDR2 SVGAGI. The CDR3 coding sequence is TGTGCCAGCAGTTCCCAAAGGGCTACTAGTCCCAACGAGCAGTACTTC. It specifies CASSSQRATSPNEQYF.

In the case of this clone: This same CDR3 is encoded by further DNA sequences in the sample. This rearrangement joins TRBV5-6 to TRBJ1-5; D remains unclear. Trimming stripped 3 bases from V and 3 bases from J, with 10 bases between. Germline CDR1 SGHDT, CDR2 YYEEEE. The CDR3 has 14 amino acids. The CDR3, as DNA: TGTGCCAGCAGCTCATTAGCCTCCAATCAGCCCCAGCATTTT. It yields the protein CASSSLASNQPQHF.

The chain carries TRBV5-6 and TRBJ2-7, with 9 positions matching TRBD2. The V and J ends lost 4 bases and 0 bases, in that order; junction bases with no gene match: 8. The CDR3 contains 16 residues. In germline, CDR1 is SGHDT, CDR2 YYEEEE. The CDR3: CASSRWTSVGSYEQYF. The CDR3 bases are TGTGCCAGCAGCAGGTGGACTAGCGTCGGCTCCTACGAGCAGTACTTC. The full variable domain, rest sourced from reference TRBV5-6 and TRBJ2-7, is DAGVTQSPTHLIKTRGQQVTLRCSPKSGHDTVSWYQQALGQGPQFIFQYYEEEERQRGNFPDRFSGHQFPNYSSELNVNALLLGDSALYLCASSRWTSVGSYEQYFGPGTRLTVT.

The chain combines TRBV18 with TRBJ2-5; D is possibly TRBD2 (6 bases). Trimming took 3 bases from V and 7 from J, leaving 15 bases between them. From germline, CDR1 is KGHSH and CDR2 LQKENI. The CDR3 covers 14 residues. This chain's CDR3 is CASSPPEGLATQYF. CDR3 bases: TGTGCCAGCTCACCCCCGGAGGGGCTAGCGACCCAGTACTTC.

This clone was found once. The rearrangement joins TRBV6-5 to TRBJ2-7; 11 bases match TRBD1. The CDR3 covers 15 residues. Germline CDR1 is MNHEY and CDR2 is SVGAGI. The V segment lost 6 bases and the J segment 3 bases; nucleotides outside the gene matches: 7. The CDR3 nucleotides are TGTGCCAGCAGAACATCCGGGACAGGGGGCTACGAGCAGTACTTC. It specifies CASRTSGTGGYEQYF.

Notes on this clone: The junction and the germline gene differ at one end; a read error may be behind it. DNA of the CDR3: TGCGCCAGCAGTCAATTTACTGGGGGCTCGACCGCGGAGCTGTTTTTT. This encodes CASSQFTGGSTAELFF. This chain links TRBV23-1 with TRBJ2-2; weak D call: TRBD1 (6 bases). TRBV23-1 is treated as an ORF (open reading frame) with a function not yet certain. The CDR3 covers 16 residues.